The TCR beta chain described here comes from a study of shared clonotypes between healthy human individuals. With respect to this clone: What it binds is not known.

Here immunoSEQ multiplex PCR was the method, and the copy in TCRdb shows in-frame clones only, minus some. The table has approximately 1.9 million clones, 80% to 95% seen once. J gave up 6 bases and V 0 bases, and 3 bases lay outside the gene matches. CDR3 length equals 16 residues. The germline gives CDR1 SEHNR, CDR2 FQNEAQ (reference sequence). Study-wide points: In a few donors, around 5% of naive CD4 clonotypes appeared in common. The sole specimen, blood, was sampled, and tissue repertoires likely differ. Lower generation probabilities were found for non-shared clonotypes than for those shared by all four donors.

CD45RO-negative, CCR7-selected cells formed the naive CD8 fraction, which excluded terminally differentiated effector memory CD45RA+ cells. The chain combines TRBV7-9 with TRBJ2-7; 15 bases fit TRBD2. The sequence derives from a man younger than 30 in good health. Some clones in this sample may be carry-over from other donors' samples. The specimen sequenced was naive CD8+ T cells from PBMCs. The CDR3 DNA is TGTGCCAGCAGCTTAGCGGGGACTAGCGGGAGGTCCGAGCAGTACTTC. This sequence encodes CASSLAGTSGRSEQYF.